The rows below give T cell receptor beta chains drawn from one sample of a study of T cell changes during pregnancy in multiple sclerosis. Clones were sequenced by immunoSEQ multiplex PCR, and TCRdb holds only the in-frame ones, with some missing. The table shows some 69,000 clones, with roughly 87% occurring only once. Material: peripheral blood, obtained in the second trimester of pregnancy. All receptors derive from a female donor in good health, enrolled as a control in a pregnancy study. CDR3s include the opening cysteine and the closing phenylalanine or tryptophan. The D gene is left open where the match is weak. Some rows mark clone size as missing; the rest say once, few, many or name a class of expanded clone.

>TRBV27|-|TRBJ1-5|-
TGTGCCAGCAGTTGGGGGGATACCGATCAGCCCCAGCATTTT
CASSWGDTDQPQHF
>TRBV19|-|TRBJ1-5|-
TGTGCCAGTAGTAACGCAGGGTTAAATCAGCCCCAGCATTTT
CASSNAGLNQPQHF
>TRBV19|TRBD1|TRBJ1-2|few
TGTGCCAGTAGCCCCGGGACAGCTAACTATGGCTACACCTTC
CASSPGTANYGYTF
>TRBV18|TRBD1|TRBJ2-3|-
TGTGCCAGCTCACGACAGGTGACAGGGGACACAGATACGCAGTATTTT
CASSRQVTGDTDTQYF
>TRBV27|TRBD1|TRBJ1-5|-
TGTGCCAGCAGTTTGGTAGGGGGCGCGGATCAGCCCCAGCATTTT
CASSLVGGADQPQHF
>TRBV7-9|-|TRBJ1-3|-
TGTGCCAGCAGCCCAAGCACAGGGCACTCTGGAAACACCATATATTTT
CASSPSTGHSGNTIYF
>TRBV7-9|-|TRBJ2-3|-
TGTGCCAGCAGCTTGGAAAGGGGGCTCGTGGGAGGAAGCACAGATACGCAGTATTTT
CASSLERGLVGGSTDTQYF
>TRBV5-5|-|TRBJ1-2|-
TGTGCCAGCCGGCGAATGGCCAGCGCTAACTATGGCTACACCTTC
CASRRMASANYGYTF
>TRBV5-4|TRBD1|TRBJ1-5|-
TGTGCCAGCAGCTTACAGGGGGCGGGTCAGCCCCAGCATTTT
CASSLQGAGQPQHF
>TRBV18|-|TRBJ2-3|once
TGTGCCAGCTCACCAAGGGGGGGGAGGAACGCAGATACGCAGTATTTT
CASSPRGGRNADTQYF
>TRBV19|TRBD1|TRBJ1-2|-
TGTGCCAGTAGTATGTGGACAGGGCACGGCTATGGCTACACCTTC
CASSMWTGHGYGYTF
>TRBV12-2|-|TRBJ1-2|-
TGTGCAAGTCGCTTGGGCGCGGAACGAAACGACAGGGGGCTAATGGACTATGGCTACACCTTC
CASRLGAERNDRGLMDYGYTF
>TRBV27|-|TRBJ2-3|-
TGTGCCAGCAGTTTAGTCGGGGTGGGAGATACGCAGTATTTT
CASSLVGVGDTQYF
>TRBV28|-|TRBJ1-1|-
TGTGCCAGCACCGTCGGACTCCGCGTGGAAGCTTTCTTT
CASTVGLRVEAFF
>TRBV7-2|-|TRBJ2-2|-
TGTGCCAGCAGCTTTGAGTCAAGGCGGATAACCGGGGAGCTGTTTTTT
CASSFESRRITGELFF
>TRBV19|-|TRBJ2-3|-
TGTGCCACAGGGACTCTCACAGATACGCAGTATTTT
CATGTLTDTQYF
>TRBV2|-|TRBJ2-3|once
TGTGCCACCGCGACAGACCCAGGGTTCACAGATACGCAGTATTTT
CATATDPGFTDTQYF
>TRBV7-9|TRBD2|TRBJ2-7|-
TGTGCCAGCAGTCTCATAACGGGGGGGCGCATTTATTACGAGCAGTACTTC
CASSLITGGRIYYEQYF
>TRBV28|-|TRBJ1-2|-
TGTGCCAGCAGTATCCCCCGGGGTCGTGGCTATGGCTACACCTTC
CASSIPRGRGYGYTF
>TRBV10-3|TRBD1|TRBJ1-6|-
TGTGCCATCAGTAGCGGGGACAGGGCTATCTCACCCCTCCACTTT
CAISSGDRAISPLHF
>TRBV15|-|TRBJ2-6|-
TGTGCCACCAGCAGAGGCATTACACCCCAGGGCTCTGGGGCCAACGTCCTGACTTTC
CATSRGITPQGSGANVLTF
>TRBV5-1|-|TRBJ2-2|-
TGCGCCAGCAGCTTGGCGGGAGCAAACACCGGGGAGCTGTTTTTT
CASSLAGANTGELFF
>TRBV9|TRBD1|TRBJ1-1|-
TGTGCCAGCAGCGAGGGACAGCCGAACACTGAAGCTTTCTTT
CASSEGQPNTEAFF
>TRBV29-1|-|TRBJ2-7|-
TGCAGCGTTGGGTCTAGCCCCCACGAGCAGTACTTC
CSVGSSPHEQYF
>TRBV6-5|-|TRBJ1-5|-
TGTGCCAGCAGCACGGTGACAGGTAATCAGCCCCAGCATTTT
CASSTVTGNQPQHF
>TRBV19|-|TRBJ2-7|-
TGTGCCAGTAGTATCGGAGTGGAGAAGCAGTACTTC
CASSIGVEKQYF
>TRBV9|-|TRBJ1-1|-
TGTGCCAGCAGCCCCCTTCTAGCGATGAACACTGAAGCTTTCTTT
CASSPLLAMNTEAFF
>TRBV9|-|TRBJ1-2|-
TGTGCCAGCAGCGTAGGGTCCGGGGATGGTGGCTACACCTTC
CASSVGSGDGGYTF
>TRBV27|TRBD1|TRBJ2-3|-
TGTGCCAGCAGTCCATTATCCTCACAGGGGCTGGGCACAGATACGCAGTATTTT
CASSPLSSQGLGTDTQYF
>TRBV18|TRBD1|TRBJ2-7|once
TGTGCCAGCTCACCGCAGACAGGGGTAACCCCATACGAGCAGTACTTC
CASSPQTGVTPYEQYF
>TRBV30|TRBD1|TRBJ2-5|-
TGTGCCTGGAGCCCCGGGACAGGCCAAGAGACCCAGTACTTC
CAWSPGTGQETQYF
>TRBV27|TRBD2|TRBJ2-1|-
TGTGCCAGCAGTTTCCCCGGGACTAGCGGGGCGAAGGGCCATGAGCAGTTCTTC
CASSFPGTSGAKGHEQFF
>TRBV4-2|-|TRBJ1-5|-
TGTGCCAGCAGCCAAGAGGGGAGACAGCCCCAGCATTTT
CASSQEGRQPQHF
>TRBV2|-|TRBJ1-1|-
TGTGCCGTACAGGGTGGGTTCACTGAAGCTTTCTTT
CAVQGGFTEAFF
>TRBV6-6|-|TRBJ1-3|once
TGTGCCAGCAGCGTTCCTAGCTCTGGAAACACCATATATTTT
CASSVPSSGNTIYF
>TRBV5-4|TRBD2|TRBJ2-7|-
TGTGCCAGCAGCTCTCCCAGACTAGCGGGCTCCTACGAGCAGTACTTC
CASSSPRLAGSYEQYF